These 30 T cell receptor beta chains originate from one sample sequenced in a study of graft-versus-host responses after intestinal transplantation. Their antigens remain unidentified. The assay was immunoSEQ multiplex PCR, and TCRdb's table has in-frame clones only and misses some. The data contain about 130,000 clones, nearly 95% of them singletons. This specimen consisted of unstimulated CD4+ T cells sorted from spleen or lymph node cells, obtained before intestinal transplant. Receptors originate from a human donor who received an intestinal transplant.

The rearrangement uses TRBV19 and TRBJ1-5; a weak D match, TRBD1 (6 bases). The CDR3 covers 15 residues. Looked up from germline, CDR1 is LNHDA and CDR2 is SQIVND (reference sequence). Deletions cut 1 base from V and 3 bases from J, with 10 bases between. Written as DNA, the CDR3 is TGTGCCAGTAGTATAGCGTCAGGGGTCAATCAGCCCCAGCATTTT. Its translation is CASSIASGVNQPQHF.

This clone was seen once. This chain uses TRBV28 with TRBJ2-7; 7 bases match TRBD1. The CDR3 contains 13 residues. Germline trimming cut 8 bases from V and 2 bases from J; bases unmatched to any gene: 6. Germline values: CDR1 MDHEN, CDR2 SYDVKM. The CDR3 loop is CASSGTEAYEQYF. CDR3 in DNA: TGTGCCAGCTCAGGGACAGAGGCCTACGAGCAGTACTTC.

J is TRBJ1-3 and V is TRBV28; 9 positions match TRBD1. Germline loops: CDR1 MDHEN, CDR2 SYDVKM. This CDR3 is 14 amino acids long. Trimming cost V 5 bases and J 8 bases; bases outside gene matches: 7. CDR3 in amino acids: CASSPLTGGYTIYF. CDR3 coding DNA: TGTGCCAGCAGTCCCCTGACAGGGGGATACACCATATATTTT. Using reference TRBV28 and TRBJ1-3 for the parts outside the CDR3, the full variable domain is DVKVTQSSRYLVKRTGEKVFLECVQDMDHENMFWYRQDPGLGLRLIYFSYDVKMKEKGDIPEGYSVSREKKERFSLILESASTNQTSMYLCASSPLTGGYTIYFGEGSWLTVV.

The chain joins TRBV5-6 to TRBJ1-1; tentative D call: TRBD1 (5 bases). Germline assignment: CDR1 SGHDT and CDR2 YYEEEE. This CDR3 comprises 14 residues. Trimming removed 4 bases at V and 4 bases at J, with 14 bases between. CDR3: CASSVLGVGTEAFF. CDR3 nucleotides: TGTGCCAGCAGCGTACTGGGGGTGGGCACTGAAGCTTTCTTT.

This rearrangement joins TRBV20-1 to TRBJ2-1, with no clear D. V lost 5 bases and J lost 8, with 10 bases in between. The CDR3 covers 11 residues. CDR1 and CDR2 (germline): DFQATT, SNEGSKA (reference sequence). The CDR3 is CSAPRRDEQFF. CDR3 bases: TGCAGTGCTCCGAGGCGAGATGAGCAGTTCTTC.

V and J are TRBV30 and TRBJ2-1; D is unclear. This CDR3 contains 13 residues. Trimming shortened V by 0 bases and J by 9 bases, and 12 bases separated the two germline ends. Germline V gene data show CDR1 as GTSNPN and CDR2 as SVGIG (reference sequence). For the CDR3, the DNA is TGTGCCTGGAGTGTACACTCATCGGGTGAGCAGTTCTTC. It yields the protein CAWSVHSSGEQFF.

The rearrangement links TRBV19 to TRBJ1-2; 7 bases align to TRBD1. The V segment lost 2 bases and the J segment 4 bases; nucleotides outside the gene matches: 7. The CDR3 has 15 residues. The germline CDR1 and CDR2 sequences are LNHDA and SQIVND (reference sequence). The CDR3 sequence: CASSITPTGTYGYTF. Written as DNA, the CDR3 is TGTGCCAGTAGTATAACCCCGACAGGGACCTATGGCTACACCTTC.

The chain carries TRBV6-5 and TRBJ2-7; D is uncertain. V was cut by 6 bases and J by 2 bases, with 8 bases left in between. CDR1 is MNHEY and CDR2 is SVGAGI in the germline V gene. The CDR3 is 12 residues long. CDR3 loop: CASRKGPYEQYF. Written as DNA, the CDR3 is TGTGCCAGCAGAAAGGGTCCCTACGAGCAGTACTTC.

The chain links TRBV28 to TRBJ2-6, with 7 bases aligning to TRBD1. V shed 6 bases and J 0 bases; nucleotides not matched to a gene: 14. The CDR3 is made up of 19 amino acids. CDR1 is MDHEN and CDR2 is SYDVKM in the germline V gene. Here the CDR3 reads CASSPWTERTGSGANVLTF. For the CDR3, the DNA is TGTGCCAGCAGCCCCTGGACAGAAAGGACAGGCTCTGGGGCCAACGTCCTGACTTTC.

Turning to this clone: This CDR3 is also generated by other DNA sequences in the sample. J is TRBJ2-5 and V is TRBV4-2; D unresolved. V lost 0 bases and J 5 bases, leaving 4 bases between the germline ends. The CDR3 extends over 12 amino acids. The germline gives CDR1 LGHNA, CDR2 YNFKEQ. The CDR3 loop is CASSQDRETQYF. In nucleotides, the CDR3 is TGTGCCAGCAGCCAAGATAGGGAGACCCAGTACTTC.

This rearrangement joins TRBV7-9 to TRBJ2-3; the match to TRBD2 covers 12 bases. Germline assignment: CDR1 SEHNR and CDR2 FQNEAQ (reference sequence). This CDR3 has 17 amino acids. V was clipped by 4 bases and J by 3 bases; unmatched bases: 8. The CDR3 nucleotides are TGTGCCAGCAGCTCCCCCGGGCTAGCGGGAGGGACAGATACGCAGTATTTT. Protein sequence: CASSSPGLAGGTDTQYF.

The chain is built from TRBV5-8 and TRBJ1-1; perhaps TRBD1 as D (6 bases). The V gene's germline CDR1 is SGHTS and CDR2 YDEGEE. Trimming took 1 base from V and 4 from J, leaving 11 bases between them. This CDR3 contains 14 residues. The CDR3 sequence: CASSLYRDGTEAFF. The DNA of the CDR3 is TGTGCCAGCAGCTTGTACAGGGATGGCACTGAAGCTTTCTTT.

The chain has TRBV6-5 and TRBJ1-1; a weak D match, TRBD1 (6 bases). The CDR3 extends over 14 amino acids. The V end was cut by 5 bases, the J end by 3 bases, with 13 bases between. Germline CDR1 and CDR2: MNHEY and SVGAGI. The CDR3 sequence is CASSEVQGYTEAFF. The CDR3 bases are TGTGCCAGCAGTGAAGTACAGGGTTACACTGAAGCTTTCTTT.

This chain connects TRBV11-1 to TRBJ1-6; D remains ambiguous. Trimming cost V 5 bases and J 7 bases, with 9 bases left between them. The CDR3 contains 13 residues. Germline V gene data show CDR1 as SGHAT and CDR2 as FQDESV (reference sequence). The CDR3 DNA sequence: TGTGCCAGCAGCAGGGAGAGGAATTCACCCCTCCACTTT. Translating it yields CASSRERNSPLHF.

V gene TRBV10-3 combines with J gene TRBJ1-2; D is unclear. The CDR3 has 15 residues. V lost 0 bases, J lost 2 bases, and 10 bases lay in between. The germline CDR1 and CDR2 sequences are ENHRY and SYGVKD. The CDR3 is CAISESSLQNYGYTF. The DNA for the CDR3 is TGTGCCATCAGTGAGTCGAGTCTCCAAAACTATGGCTACACCTTC.

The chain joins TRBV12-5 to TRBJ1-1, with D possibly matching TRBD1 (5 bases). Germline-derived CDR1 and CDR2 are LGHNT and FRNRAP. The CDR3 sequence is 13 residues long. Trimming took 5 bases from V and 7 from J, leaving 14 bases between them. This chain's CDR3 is CASGAGHSLEAFF. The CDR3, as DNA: TGTGCTAGTGGTGCGGGGCATTCTCTTGAAGCTTTCTTT.

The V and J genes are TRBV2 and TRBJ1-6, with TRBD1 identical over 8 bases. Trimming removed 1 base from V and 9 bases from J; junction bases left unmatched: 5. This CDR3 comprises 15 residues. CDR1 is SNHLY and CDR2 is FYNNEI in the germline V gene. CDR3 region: CASSEDVGQVSPLHF. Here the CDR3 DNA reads TGTGCCAGCAGTGAAGATGTGGGACAGGTTTCACCCCTCCACTTT.

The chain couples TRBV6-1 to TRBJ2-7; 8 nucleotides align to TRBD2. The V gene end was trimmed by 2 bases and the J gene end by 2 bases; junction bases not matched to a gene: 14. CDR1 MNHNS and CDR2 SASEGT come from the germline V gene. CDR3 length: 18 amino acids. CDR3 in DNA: TGTGCCAGCAGTGAACCGATACCGGGACTAGTTTTGACCTACGAGCAGTACTTC. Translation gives CASSEPIPGLVLTYEQYF.

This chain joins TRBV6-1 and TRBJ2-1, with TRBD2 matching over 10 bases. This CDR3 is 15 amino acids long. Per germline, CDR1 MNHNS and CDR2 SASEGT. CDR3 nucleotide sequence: TGTGGAACTCTTTTGGGGCTAGCGGGAGTCTATGAGCAGTTCTTC. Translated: CGTLLGLAGVYEQFF.

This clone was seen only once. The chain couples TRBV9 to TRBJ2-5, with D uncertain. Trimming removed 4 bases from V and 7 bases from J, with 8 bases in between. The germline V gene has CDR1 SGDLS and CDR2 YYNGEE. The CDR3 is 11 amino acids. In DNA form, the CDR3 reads TGTGCCAGCAGCTCAAATAGGACCCAGTACTTC. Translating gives CASSSNRTQYF.

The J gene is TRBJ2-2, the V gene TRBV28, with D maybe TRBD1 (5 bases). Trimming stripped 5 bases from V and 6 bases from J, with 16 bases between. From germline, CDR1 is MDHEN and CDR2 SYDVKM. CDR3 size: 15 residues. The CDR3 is CASSPGSRVSGELFF. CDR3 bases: TGTGCCAGCAGTCCCGGATCCAGGGTTTCCGGGGAGCTGTTTTTT. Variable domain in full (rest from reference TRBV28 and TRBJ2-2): DVKVTQSSRYLVKRTGEKVFLECVQDMDHENMFWYRQDPGLGLRLIYFSYDVKMKEKGDIPEGYSVSREKKERFSLILESASTNQTSMYLCASSPGSRVSGELFFGEGSRLTVL.

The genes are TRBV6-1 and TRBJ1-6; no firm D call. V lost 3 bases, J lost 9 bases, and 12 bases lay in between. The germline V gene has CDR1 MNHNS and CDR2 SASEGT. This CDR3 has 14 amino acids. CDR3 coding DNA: TGTGCCAGCAGTGAGTGGCAGGCTAGTTCACCCCTCCACTTT. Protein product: CASSEWQASSPLHF.

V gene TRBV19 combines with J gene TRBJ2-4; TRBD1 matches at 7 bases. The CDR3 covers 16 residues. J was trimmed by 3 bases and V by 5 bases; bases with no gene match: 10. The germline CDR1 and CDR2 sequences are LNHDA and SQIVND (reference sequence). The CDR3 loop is CASSSGTAEDKNIQYF. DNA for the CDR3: TGTGCCAGTAGTTCGGGGACAGCGGAGGACAAAAACATTCAGTACTTC.

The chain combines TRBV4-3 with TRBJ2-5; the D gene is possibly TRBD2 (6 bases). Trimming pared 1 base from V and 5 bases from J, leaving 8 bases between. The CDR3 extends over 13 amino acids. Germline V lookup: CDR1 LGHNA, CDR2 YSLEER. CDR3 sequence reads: CASSQGRGETQYF. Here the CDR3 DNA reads TGCGCCAGCAGCCAAGGTCGGGGGGAGACCCAGTACTTC.

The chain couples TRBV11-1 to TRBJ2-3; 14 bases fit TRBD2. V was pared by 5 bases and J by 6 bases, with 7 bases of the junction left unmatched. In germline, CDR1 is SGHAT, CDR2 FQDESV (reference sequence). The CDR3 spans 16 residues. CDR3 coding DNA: TGTGCCAGCAGCCAAGGACTAGCGGGAGGATCCGATACGCAGTATTTT. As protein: CASSQGLAGGSDTQYF.

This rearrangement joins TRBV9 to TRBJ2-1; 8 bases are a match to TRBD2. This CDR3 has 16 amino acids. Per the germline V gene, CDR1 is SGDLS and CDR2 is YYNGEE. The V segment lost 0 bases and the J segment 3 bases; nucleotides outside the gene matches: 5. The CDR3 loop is CASSVATAGDYNEQFF. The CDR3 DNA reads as TGTGCCAGCAGCGTAGCAACAGCGGGAGACTACAATGAGCAGTTCTTC.

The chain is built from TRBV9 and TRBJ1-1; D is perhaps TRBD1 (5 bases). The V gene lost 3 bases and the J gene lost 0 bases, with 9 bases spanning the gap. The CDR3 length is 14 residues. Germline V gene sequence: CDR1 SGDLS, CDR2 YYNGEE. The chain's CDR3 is CASSADTMNTEAFF. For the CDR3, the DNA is TGTGCCAGCAGCGCGGACACCATGAACACTGAAGCTTTCTTT.

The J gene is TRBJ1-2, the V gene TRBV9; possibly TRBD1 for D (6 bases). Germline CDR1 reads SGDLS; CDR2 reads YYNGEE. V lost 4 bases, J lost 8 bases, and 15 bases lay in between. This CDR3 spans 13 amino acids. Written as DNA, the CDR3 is TGTGCCAGCAGCCCGGACAGTTTGAGGGGCTACACCTTC. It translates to CASSPDSLRGYTF.

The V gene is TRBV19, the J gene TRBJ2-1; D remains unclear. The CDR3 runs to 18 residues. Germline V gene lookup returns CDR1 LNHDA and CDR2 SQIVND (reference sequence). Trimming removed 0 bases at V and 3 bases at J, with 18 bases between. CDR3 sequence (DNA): TGTGCCAGTAGTATAGACCCGTTGCTGCCGACTTTCTACAATGAGCAGTTCTTC. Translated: CASSIDPLLPTFYNEQFF.

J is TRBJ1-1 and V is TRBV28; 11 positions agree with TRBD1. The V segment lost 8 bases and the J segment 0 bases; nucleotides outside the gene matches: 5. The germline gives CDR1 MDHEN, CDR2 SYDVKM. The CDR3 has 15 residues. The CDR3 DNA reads TGTGCCAGCGGACGGGGACAGGGGGTGAACACTGAAGCTTTCTTT. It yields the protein CASGRGQGVNTEAFF. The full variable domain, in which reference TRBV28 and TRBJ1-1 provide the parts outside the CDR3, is DVKVTQSSRYLVKRTGEKVFLECVQDMDHENMFWYRQDPGLGLRLIYFSYDVKMKEKGDIPEGYSVSREKKERFSLILESASTNQTSMYLCASGRGQGVNTEAFFGQGTRLTVV.